The 14 T cell receptor beta chains below come from one sample, sequenced in a study of OX40 agonist ivuxolimab in advanced cancers. Here immunoSEQ multiplex PCR was the method, and the copy in TCRdb shows in-frame clones only, minus some. The table has under 110,000 clones, 90% seen once. The material was CD4+ or CD8+ T cells sorted from blood, obtained in a trial of the OX40 agonist ivuxolimab. The receptors shown here come from an adult with an advanced solid tumor such as melanoma, head and neck, liver or kidney cancer.

The chain couples TRBV9 to TRBJ1-2; maybe TRBD1 (6 bases). The CDR3 loop spans 16 amino acids. Trimming took off 4 bases at V and 4 bases at J, with 20 bases between the two ends. CDR1 and CDR2 (germline): SGDLS, YYNGEE. The CDR3 sequence: CASSLTPGTLLYGYTF. The CDR3 nucleotides are TGTGCCAGCAGCCTCACCCCCGGGACACTCCTCTATGGCTACACCTTC.

The chain uses TRBV9 and TRBJ2-2; the D call may be TRBD1 or TRBD2 (5 bases each). V lost 0 bases and J lost 6, with 9 bases in between. The germline gives CDR1 SGDLS, CDR2 YYNGEE. The CDR3 totals 14 residues. This CDR3 reads CASSVEGTPGELFF. The CDR3 DNA reads as TGTGCCAGCAGCGTAGAGGGGACCCCCGGGGAGCTGTTTTTT.

V usage is TRBV30 and J usage is TRBJ2-7; D call uncertain. Trimming pared 3 bases from V and 2 bases from J, leaving 11 bases between. Germline CDR1 reads GTSNPN; CDR2 reads SVGIG (reference sequence). The CDR3 is 13 residues long. DNA of the CDR3: TGTGCCTGGAGCGGCAGGAACACCTACGAGCAGTACTTC. Amino acids: CAWSGRNTYEQYF.

The chain links TRBV6-5 to TRBJ2-7; D remains unclear. V was shortened by 5 bases and J by 1 base, with 15 bases between the two germline ends. Germline CDR1 MNHEY, CDR2 SVGAGI. This CDR3 region has 15 residues. CDR3 DNA sequence: TGTGCCAGCAGTCCCGGCGGCGTGGGGTCCTACGAGCAGTACTTC. Translating gives CASSPGGVGSYEQYF.

The genes are TRBV27 and TRBJ2-1; 8 bases agree with TRBD2. The trim removed 3 bases at V and 4 bases at J, leaving 8 bases unmatched. This CDR3 is 16 amino acids long. Germline V gene sequence: CDR1 MNHEY, CDR2 SMNVEV (reference sequence). As DNA, the CDR3 is TGTGCCAGCAGTTTCTACCGGGGGGGATCATACAATGAGCAGTTCTTC. This gives the protein CASSFYRGGSYNEQFF.

The V call is TRBV9, the J call TRBJ2-1, with TRBD2 matching over 7 bases. V lost 0 bases and J lost 0; bases outside the gene matches: 6. This CDR3 has 17 residues. The germline CDR1 and CDR2 sequences are SGDLS and YYNGEE. This CDR3 reads CASSVGLGGSSYNEQFF. CDR3 bases: TGTGCCAGCAGCGTAGGACTCGGCGGGAGCTCCTACAATGAGCAGTTCTTC. Full variable domain (missing parts from reference TRBV9 and TRBJ2-1): DSGVTQTPKHLITATGQRVTLRCSPRSGDLSVYWYQQSLDQGLQFLIQYYNGEERAKGNILERFSAQQFPDLHSELNLSSLELGDSALYFCASSVGLGGSSYNEQFFGPGTRLTVL.

This clone occurred once. CDR3 sequence reads: CASSPLGSGRETQYF. Written as DNA, the CDR3 is TGTGCCAGCAGCCCCCTGGGGAGTGGTAGGGAGACCCAGTACTTC. The rearrangement uses TRBV28 and TRBJ2-5, with D tentatively TRBD2 (5 bases). Germline-derived CDR1 and CDR2 are MDHEN and SYDVKM. The V and J ends lost 6 bases and 5 bases respectively, with 19 bases between them. This CDR3 region has 15 residues. The whole variable domain, remainder taken from reference TRBV28 and TRBJ2-5, is DVKVTQSSRYLVKRTGEKVFLECVQDMDHENMFWYRQDPGLGLRLIYFSYDVKMKEKGDIPEGYSVSREKKERFSLILESASTNQTSMYLCASSPLGSGRETQYFGPGTRLLVL.

This clone was counted once. The chain is built from TRBV4-1 and TRBJ1-6; the D gene is possibly TRBD1 (5 bases). There are 16 residues in the CDR3. Trimming cost V 5 bases and J 7 bases, with 18 bases left between them. Germline values: CDR1 MGHRA, CDR2 YSYEKL. In DNA form, the CDR3 reads TGCGCCAGCAGCTTAGGGACGGGAGCGACGAATTCACCCCTCCACTTT. It encodes CASSLGTGATNSPLHF.

The gene calls are TRBV7-2 and TRBJ2-7, with 8 bases identical to TRBD1. The CDR3 covers 16 residues. The J segment lost 6 bases and the V segment lost 3 bases, leaving 13 bases of the junction unmatched. The germline V gene has CDR1 SGHTA and CDR2 FQGNSA. The CDR3 is CASSLHSSGQGTEQYF. DNA of the CDR3: TGTGCCAGCAGCTTGCATTCATCCGGACAGGGAACCGAGCAGTACTTC.

The chain links TRBV6-1 to TRBJ2-1; 7 bases map to TRBD1. Germline trimming cut 6 bases from V and 9 bases from J; bases unmatched to any gene: 14. The CDR3 length is 15 residues. From germline, CDR1 is MNHNS and CDR2 SASEGT. The CDR3 DNA reads TGTGCCAGCAGGAAAAAGGAGACAGGGTCCTTTGAGCAGTTCTTC. This translates into CASRKKETGSFEQFF.

The chain joins TRBV30 to TRBJ2-5; possibly TRBD2 for D (5 bases). The germline CDR1 and CDR2 sequences are GTSNPN and SVGIG (reference sequence). This CDR3 region has 16 residues. With 0 bases removed from V and 1 base from J, the gap between germline ends came to 15 bases. This CDR3 reads CAWSVGILAGQETQYF. CDR3 nucleotide sequence: TGTGCCTGGAGTGTAGGGATTTTGGCGGGCCAAGAGACCCAGTACTTC.

This chain joins TRBV28 and TRBJ2-7, with 8 bases that match TRBD2. The germline V gene encodes CDR1 MDHEN and CDR2 SYDVKM. The CDR3 runs to 15 residues. V trimming: 2 bases; J trimming: 3 bases; junction bases outside the gene matches: 6. CDR3 DNA: TGTGCCAGCAGTTTAACGGGGGGGCAAAACTACGAGCAGTACTTC. Translating it yields CASSLTGGQNYEQYF.

The chain joins TRBV7-9 to TRBJ2-3; 9 bases line up with TRBD2. Trimming took 5 bases from V and 6 from J; bases not matched to a gene: 12. This CDR3 has 16 residues. CDR1 and CDR2 from the germline V gene are SEHNR and FQNEAQ (reference sequence). The CDR3 coding sequence is TGTGCCAGCAGCCAAGGGAGCGGGGGGAACGGGGATACGCAGTATTTT. It translates to CASSQGSGGNGDTQYF.

This chain links TRBV11-2 with TRBJ2-1; D possibly corresponds to TRBD2 (6 bases). The V gene's germline CDR1 is SGHAT and CDR2 FQNNGV. The V and J ends lost 5 bases and 10 bases respectively, with 15 bases between them. The CDR3 covers 13 residues. CDR3 residues: CASSPNPRGEQFF. The CDR3, as DNA: TGTGCCAGCAGCCCTAATCCCCGGGGGGAGCAGTTCTTC.